These T cell receptor beta chains were read from a single sample in a study of blood T cell repertoires in COVID-19. Data came from immunoSEQ multiplex PCR; TCRdb stores just in-frame clones and leaves some out. The profile shows approximately 150,000 clones, more than 75% of them singletons. Sequences were obtained from peripheral blood. The receptors were gathered from a human donor in a cohort sampled during active COVID-19. The CDR3 runs from the conserved cysteine through the conserved F or W. D genes are given only for firm matches. Size tells how often a clone was seen (once, few, many) or the class of an expanded clone, and some rows leave it out.

v_gene,abundance,d_gene,j_gene,CDR3aa,CDR3nt
TRBV6-5,.,TRBD1,TRBJ1-6,CASSYVNRGSPLHF,TGTGCCAGCAGTTACGTCAACAGGGGTTCACCCCTCCACTTT
TRBV2,.,.,TRBJ2-5,CASSDPRGRETQYF,TGTGCCAGCAGTGATCCGCGGGGACGGGAGACCCAGTACTTC
TRBV4-1,.,TRBD1,TRBJ1-4,CASSQVMIDRGFEKLFF,TGCGCCAGCAGCCAAGTAATGATCGACAGGGGGTTTGAAAAACTGTTTTTT
TRBV19,.,.,TRBJ1-5,CASSPVAGVNQPQHF,TGTGCCAGTAGCCCCGTGGCAGGGGTCAATCAGCCCCAGCATTTT
TRBV5-1,.,TRBD1,TRBJ2-7,CASKDRSYEQYF,TGCGCCAGCAAGGACAGGTCCTACGAGCAGTACTTC
TRBV14,.,.,TRBJ2-1,CASSQEQGRYNEQFF,TGTGCCAGCAGCCAAGAGCAGGGGCGATACAATGAGCAGTTCTTC
TRBV9,few,TRBD2,TRBJ2-3,CASSAMAQTSGMADTQYF,TGTGCCAGCAGCGCGATGGCCCAGACTAGCGGGATGGCAGATACGCAGTATTTT
TRBV6-6,.,TRBD2,TRBJ2-5,CASSLVAGGGETQYF,TGTGCCAGCAGTTTAGTAGCGGGAGGAGGTGAGACCCAGTACTTC
TRBV11-3,.,TRBD2,TRBJ2-1,CASSSRTSSSDEQFF,TGTGCCAGCAGCTCCCGGACTAGCAGCTCAGATGAGCAGTTCTTC
TRBV10-3,few,TRBD1,TRBJ2-7,CATGTVPYEQYF,TGTGCCACCGGGACAGTTCCCTACGAGCAGTACTTC
TRBV11-2,.,TRBD2,TRBJ2-1,CASSQELAKYNEQFF,TGTGCCAGCAGCCAAGAACTAGCGAAGTACAATGAGCAGTTCTTC
TRBV7-9,.,TRBD1,TRBJ1-2,CASSPQGAQDGYTF,TGTGCCAGCAGCCCCCAGGGGGCGCAGGATGGCTACACCTTC
TRBV4-1,.,TRBD1,TRBJ2-2,CASRDRGNTGELFF,TGCGCCAGCCGCGACAGGGGAAACACCGGGGAGCTGTTTTTT
TRBV3-1/TRBV3-2,.,.,TRBJ1-2,CASSPNYGGISYGYTF,TGTGCCAGCAGCCCCAACTACGGCGGGATCTCCTATGGCTACACCTTC
TRBV5-7,.,TRBD1,TRBJ1-4,CASSFLDRADEKLFF,TGTGCCAGCAGCTTCCTGGACAGGGCGGACGAAAAACTGTTTTTT
TRBV3-1/TRBV3-2,once,.,TRBJ2-5,CASSGGIGQNQYF,TGTGCCAGCAGCGGTGGGATTGGACAGAACCAGTACTTC
TRBV19,.,.,TRBJ1-4,CASTLGGRGNEKLFF,TGTGCCAGTACCCTAGGAGGTCGGGGAAATGAAAAACTGTTTTTT